These 3 T cell receptor beta chains were sequenced from one sample in a study of monozygotic twins with inflammatory bowel disease. TCRdb reprocessed the 5' RACE reads and reports one entry per CDR3 protein, with no DNA. The table counts approximately 330,000 distinct CDR3 sequences; under 2.5% lies in the top ten. Sequencing was done on a sample of blood. The receptors shown here come from a human donor with ulcerative colitis or Crohn's disease, or a healthy co-twin of an affected twin (not recorded which).

This rearrangement joins TRBV20-1 to TRBJ1-5; TCRdb outputs TRBD1, but without DNA this stays unchecked. The CDR3 is 12 amino acids. The V gene's germline CDR1 is DFQATT and CDR2 SNEGSKA (reference sequence). The CDR3 is CSARGWAPFQHF.

The chain uses TRBV4-1 and TRBJ1-6. CDR1 and CDR2 (germline): MGHRA, YSYEKL. This CDR3 has 15 residues. CDR3 in amino acids: CASSPLAWEDSPLHF.

V is TRBV7-3 and J is TRBJ2-5; TCRdb proposes TRBD2, but this gene call is untestable without DNA. The germline V gene has CDR1 SGHTA and CDR2 FQGTGA. This CDR3 spans 22 amino acids. This CDR3 is CASRLKRYNPGLASAREETQYF. The entire variable domain, with the rest obtained from reference TRBV7-3 and TRBJ2-5, is as follows: GAGVSQTPSNKVTEKGKYVELRCDPISGHTALYWYRQSLGQGPEFLIYFQGTGAADDSGLPNDRFFAVRPEGSVSTLKIQRTERGDSAVYLCASRLKRYNPGLASAREETQYFGPGTRLLVL.